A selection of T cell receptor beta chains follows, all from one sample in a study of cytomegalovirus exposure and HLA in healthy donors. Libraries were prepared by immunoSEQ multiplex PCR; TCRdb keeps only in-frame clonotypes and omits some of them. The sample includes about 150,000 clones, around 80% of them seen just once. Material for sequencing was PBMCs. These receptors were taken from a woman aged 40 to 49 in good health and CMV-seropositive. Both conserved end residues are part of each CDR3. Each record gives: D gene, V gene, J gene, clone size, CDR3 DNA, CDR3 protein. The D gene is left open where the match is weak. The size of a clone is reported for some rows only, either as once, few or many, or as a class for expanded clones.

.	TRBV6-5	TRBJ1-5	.	TGTGCCAGCAAGTCAGGGGATAGGCCCCAGCATTTT	CASKSGDRPQHF
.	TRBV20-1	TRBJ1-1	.	TGCAGTGCTAGACCCGGGAGTGAAGCTTTCTTT	CSARPGSEAFF
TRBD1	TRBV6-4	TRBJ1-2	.	TGTGCCAGCAGACCCCGGACAGGGGCTAACTATGGCTACACCTTC	CASRPRTGANYGYTF
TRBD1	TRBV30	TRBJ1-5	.	TGTGCCTGGAGTTCCTCGGGACAGGGGGGAAATCAGCCCCAGCATTTT	CAWSSSGQGGNQPQHF
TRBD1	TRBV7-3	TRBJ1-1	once	TGTGCCAGCAGCCCGGGGACAGCCCTAGCTGAAGCTTTCTTT	CASSPGTALAEAFF
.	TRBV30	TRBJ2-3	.	TGTGCCTGGAGGGCCTTAGATACGCAGTATTTT	CAWRALDTQYF
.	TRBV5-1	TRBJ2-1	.	TGCGCCAGCAGCTTGGCTTTGAGCTCCTACAATGAGCAGTTCTTC	CASSLALSSYNEQFF
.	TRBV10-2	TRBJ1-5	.	TGCGCCAGCAGTTCAGGGCCCAATCAGCCCCAGCATTTT	CASSSGPNQPQHF
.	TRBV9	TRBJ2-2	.	TGTGCCAGCAGCGTAGAGTGGGAGATGGGTAACACCGGGGAGCTGTTTTTT	CASSVEWEMGNTGELFF
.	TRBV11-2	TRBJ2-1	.	TGTGCCAGCAGCCTCAGCGGGCCCGGGGACGATGAGCAGTTCTTC	CASSLSGPGDDEQFF
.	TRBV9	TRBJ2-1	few	TGTGCCAGCAGCAGGGGCGATTATGAGCAGTTCTTC	CASSRGDYEQFF
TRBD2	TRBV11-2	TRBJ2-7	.	TGTGCCAGCAGCTTAAACGCGGGAGGAGCTGGAGAGCAGTACTTC	CASSLNAGGAGEQYF
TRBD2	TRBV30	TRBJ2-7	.	TGTGCCTGGAGTGCCCCTAGCGGGAGGAGGTACGAGCAGTACTTC	CAWSAPSGRRYEQYF
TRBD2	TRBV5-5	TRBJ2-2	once	TGTGCCAGCAGCCAGTTTCGATTCACGGGACTAGCGGGAACCGGGGAGCTGTTTTTT	CASSQFRFTGLAGTGELFF